The next 8 T cell receptor beta chains were all read from a single sample in a study of CD8 T cells in ankylosing spondylitis. Each CDR3 protein is one row after TCRdb ran MiXCR on the 5' RACE reads. The table includes about 360,000 distinct CDR3 sequences, 20% to 25% detected once. Sequencing used blood, either unsorted or a sorted T cell fraction (not recorded which). The receptors derive from a male donor with ankylosing spondylitis or in good health (not recorded which).

The chain joins TRBV7-3 to TRBJ2-1; 7 nucleotides align to TRBD2. The CDR3 contains 15 residues. Germline V gives CDR1 SGHTA, CDR2 FQGTGA. The V segment lost 7 bases and the J segment 8 bases; nucleotides outside the gene matches: 14. The CDR3 reads CASTPSGAAGDEQFF. For the CDR3, the DNA is TGTGCCAGCACCCCCAGCGGGGCTGCTGGGGATGAGCAGTTCTTC.

The rearrangement uses TRBV10-3 and TRBJ2-5; 7 bases are shared with TRBD2. Germline loops: CDR1 ENHRY, CDR2 SYGVKD. The trim removed 4 bases at V and 2 bases at J, leaving 10 bases unmatched. The CDR3 covers 16 residues. This CDR3 reads CAISGLRGSQQETQYF. The CDR3 coding sequence is TGTGCCATCAGTGGCTTGCGGGGGTCCCAACAAGAGACCCAGTACTTC.

This chain connects TRBV12-3 or TRBV12-4 to TRBJ2-1, with 9 bases identical to TRBD2. Trimming cost V 2 bases and J 15 bases; bases outside gene matches: 11. The CDR3 has 14 amino acids. This CDR3 is CASSLMAGGLAPFF. The CDR3 coding sequence is TGTGCCAGCAGTTTAATGGCGGGGGGGCTTGCTCCGTTCTTC.

The chain recombines TRBV10-2 with TRBJ2-1; maybe TRBD1 (5 bases). The CDR3 totals 16 residues. Trimming pared 6 bases from V and 2 bases from J, leaving 17 bases between. Germline-derived CDR1 and CDR2 are WSHSY and SAAADI. CDR3 residues: CASRAPKGRAYNEQFF. CDR3 bases: TGCGCCAGCAGGGCCCCGAAGGGCAGGGCCTACAATGAGCAGTTCTTC.

This clonotype was observed a few times. CDR3 DNA: TGTGCCAGCAGTTTGCCGGGACAGCGGACAACCTACAATGAGCAGTTCTTC. It codes for CASSLPGQRTTYNEQFF. The rearrangement uses TRBV12-3 or TRBV12-4 and TRBJ2-1; TRBD1 agrees at 7 bases. With V trimmed by 3 bases and J by 2 bases, 10 bases remained unmatched. The CDR3 runs 17 residues.

In its sample, this clonotype was seen a few times. The chain links TRBV4-1 to TRBJ1-1; D is perhaps TRBD1 (5 bases). Trimming removed 0 bases from V and 4 bases from J, with 9 bases in between. The V gene's germline CDR1 is MGHRA and CDR2 YSYEKL. The CDR3 has 14 amino acids. The CDR3 region is CASSQDGGVTEAFF. In DNA, the CDR3 is TGCGCCAGCAGCCAAGATGGGGGGGTCACTGAAGCTTTCTTT.

This clonotype has a handful of counts. This chain uses TRBV12-3 or TRBV12-4 with TRBJ2-5; 10 nucleotides agree with TRBD1. The CDR3 sequence is 15 residues long. Trimming took 5 bases from V and 4 from J; bases not matched to a gene: 7. The CDR3, as DNA: TGTGCCAGCAGTCCGGGACAGGGGCGGGTAGAGACCCAGTACTTC. Encoded protein: CASSPGQGRVETQYF.

This clonotype was found many times. The V call is TRBV12-3 or TRBV12-4, the J call TRBJ2-3; 7 positions agree with TRBD2. Losses at the gene ends were 4 bases for V and 0 bases for J; bases not matched to a gene: 4. This CDR3 has 15 amino acids. The chain's CDR3 is CASSSLAESTDTQYF. DNA for the CDR3: TGTGCCAGCAGTTCCCTAGCGGAAAGCACAGATACGCAGTATTTT.